The TCR beta chain described here comes from a study of tissue T cells after allogeneic stem cell transplantation. TCRbeta CDR3 was sequenced at survey depth with template counts. The protocol was immunoSEQ multiplex PCR, while the TCRdb copy is restricted to in-frame clones and leaves out a portion. The repertoire includes 26,000 or so clones, more than 80% of them detected once, and approximately 2% sits in the top ten. This TCR was sampled from a male donor older than 55 who later had graft-versus-host disease after an allogeneic stem cell transplant. The material was blood, obtained before transplantation.

CDR3 region: CASSISRVGGYTF. The CDR3 region has the DNA TGTGCCAGCAGCATCTCCCGGGTGGGTGGCTACACCTTC. The chain joins TRBV7-2 to TRBJ1-2; D call uncertain. The V gene's germline CDR1 is SGHTA and CDR2 FQGNSA. The CDR3 extends over 13 amino acids. The V end lost 5 bases, the J end lost 7 bases, and 14 bases lay between the germline ends.